The rows below give T cell receptor beta chains drawn from one sample of a study of blood T cell repertoires in COVID-19. Profiled with immunoSEQ multiplex PCR; TCRdb holds only in-frame clones, not every one. The repertoire includes approximately 150,000 clones, roughly 84% of them detected once, and less than 20% sits in the top ten. The material sequenced was PBMCs or T cells enriched from blood (not recorded which). The receptors derive from a man aged 55 to 70 who had recovered from COVID-19. CDR3s include the opening cysteine and the closing phenylalanine or tryptophan. D genes are given only for firm matches. Rows may omit the clone size; those that give it use once, few, many or a size class.

v_gene	j_gene	d_gene	abundance	CDR3nt	CDR3aa
TRBV6-5	TRBJ2-3	TRBD2	NA	TGTGCCAGCAGGGCGAGCGGGGGGGAAGGTACGCAGTATTTT	CASRASGGEGTQYF
TRBV6-5	TRBJ1-3	NA	NA	TGTGCCAGCAGCGTAGAGAGCTCTGGAAACACCATATATTTT	CASSVESSGNTIYF
TRBV11-2	TRBJ2-7	NA	NA	TGTGCCAGCAGCTTAGTCTCGGGGGATGGGGCCTACGAGCAGTACTTC	CASSLVSGDGAYEQYF
TRBV2	TRBJ2-7	TRBD1	NA	TGTGCCAGCAGTGAGGGACAGCTGACCTCCTACGAGCAGTACTTC	CASSEGQLTSYEQYF
TRBV4-1	TRBJ1-5	TRBD1	NA	TGCGCCAGCAGCGAGACAGGGAATGGTCAGCCCCAGCATTTT	CASSETGNGQPQHF
TRBV28	TRBJ1-5	TRBD1	NA	TGTGCCAGCAGTCCGGACAGGGGTGGTCAGCCCCAGCATTTT	CASSPDRGGQPQHF
TRBV7-8	TRBJ2-7	TRBD2	once	TGTGCCAGCAGCTTAGACTCGACTAGCGGGAGGAACTACGAGCAGTACTTC	CASSLDSTSGRNYEQYF
TRBV3-1/TRBV3-2	TRBJ2-4	TRBD2	NA	TGTGCCAGCAGCCATTTAGCGGGAGGTCCGTACTTC	CASSHLAGGPYF
TRBV7-9	TRBJ2-7	TRBD2	few	TGTGCCAGCAGCTTAGGGACTAGCGGGACCGAGCAGTACTTC	CASSLGTSGTEQYF
TRBV5-1	TRBJ2-1	NA	NA	TGCGCCAGCAGCTTGACAGGCAGCTCCTACAATGAGCAGTTCTTC	CASSLTGSSYNEQFF
TRBV27	TRBJ1-2	TRBD1	NA	TGTGCCAGCAGTTTAACGGGACAGACAAACTATGGCTACACCTTC	CASSLTGQTNYGYTF
TRBV28	TRBJ1-1	NA	NA	TGTGCCAGCAAGGGGTTGAACACTGAAGCTTTCTTT	CASKGLNTEAFF
TRBV7-3	TRBJ2-2	TRBD2	once	TGTGCCAGCAGCCAGGGCCGGGGCGGGAGAGGAACCGGGGAGCTGTTTTTT	CASSQGRGGRGTGELFF
TRBV30	TRBJ2-1	TRBD1	NA	TGTGCCTGGAGTTCCCGGGACAGGTCCTACAATGAGCAGTTCTTC	CAWSSRDRSYNEQFF
TRBV4-1	TRBJ2-7	TRBD2	NA	TGCGCCAGCAGCCAGACACAACTAGCGGGGGAGTACGAGCAGTACTTC	CASSQTQLAGEYEQYF
TRBV3-1/TRBV3-2	TRBJ2-5	NA	NA	TGTGCCAGCAGCCAAGTGGACAAACAAGAGACCCAGTACTTC	CASSQVDKQETQYF
TRBV2	TRBJ2-7	TRBD1	NA	TGTGCCAGCAGTCAGGGACAGGGACGAATCTACGAGCAGTACTTC	CASSQGQGRIYEQYF
TRBV14	TRBJ2-1	TRBD2	NA	TGTGCCAGCAGCCAACGGACTAGTGATGAGCAGTTCTTC	CASSQRTSDEQFF
TRBV19	TRBJ1-5	TRBD1	NA	TGTGCCAGTAGTTCTACAGGGGGCAATCAGCCCCAGCATTTT	CASSSTGGNQPQHF
TRBV6-5	TRBJ1-6	NA	NA	TGTGCCAGCAGTTGGGGGCTGCAGTCCCCTAATTCACCCCTCCACTTT	CASSWGLQSPNSPLHF
TRBV14	TRBJ1-6	NA	many	TGTGCCAGCAGCCAAGGGCGGGAGAATTCACCCCTCCACTTT	CASSQGRENSPLHF
TRBV5-1	TRBJ1-3	TRBD1	NA	TGCGCCAGCAGCTTGGCTCAGGGGGCCGGAAACACCATATATTTT	CASSLAQGAGNTIYF
TRBV7-5	TRBJ1-1	NA	NA	TGTGTCAGCATGGCCAGTCGCACTGAAGCTTTCTTT	CVSMASRTEAFF
TRBV2	TRBJ1-2	TRBD1	NA	TGTGCCAGCACACAGGGGATCTATGGCTACACCTTC	CASTQGIYGYTF
TRBV3-1/TRBV3-2	TRBJ1-2	NA	NA	TGTGCCAGCAGCCCCTCAGGTGGCTATGGCTACACCTTC	CASSPSGGYGYTF
TRBV10-1	TRBJ2-4	TRBD1	NA	TGCGCCAGCAGTGCCCGAAATACAGGGGGCATCATAGCCAAAAACATTCAGTACTTC	CASSARNTGGIIAKNIQYF
TRBV19	TRBJ1-6	NA	NA	TGTGCCAGTGACACAGGGAAACGTAATTCACCCCTCCACTTT	CASDTGKRNSPLHF
TRBV5-4	TRBJ1-6	NA	NA	TGTGCCAGCAGCTTGGCCACAGGGAAGAATTCACCCCTCCACTTT	CASSLATGKNSPLHF
TRBV7-9	TRBJ2-2	NA	once	TGTGCCAGCAGCTTACCCTCCGGGGAGCTGTTTTTT	CASSLPSGELFF
TRBV19	TRBJ2-1	NA	NA	TGTGCCAGTAGTACGGACGGGATAGAGCAGTTCTTC	CASSTDGIEQFF
TRBV7-3	TRBJ2-7	TRBD2	NA	TGTGCCAGCAGCTTGAGAAGCGGGGGGTCCTTCTCCTACGAGCAGTACTTC	CASSLRSGGSFSYEQYF
TRBV6-5	TRBJ2-1	NA	NA	TGTGCCAGCAGTTTCGACAGAGCAGACAATGAGCAGTTCTTC	CASSFDRADNEQFF
TRBV30	TRBJ1-5	NA	NA	TGTGCCTGGAGCCTGGGGGCCCGGCCCCAGCATTTT	CAWSLGARPQHF
TRBV2	TRBJ2-3	NA	NA	TGTGCCAGCAGTGTGACTAGGGAAAGCACAGATACGCAGTATTTT	CASSVTRESTDTQYF
TRBV9	TRBJ2-5	NA	NA	TGTGCCAGCAGCGTAAATCCTTTAGCGGTCCAAGAGACCCAGTACTTC	CASSVNPLAVQETQYF
TRBV11-3	TRBJ2-1	TRBD2	NA	TGTGCCAGCAGCCTGGGACTAGCGGGAGGAAGGAATGAGCAGTTCTTC	CASSLGLAGGRNEQFF
TRBV2	TRBJ1-1	TRBD1	NA	TGTGCCAGCAGCGTACAGGGGGCAGCCACTGAAGCTTTCTTT	CASSVQGAATEAFF
TRBV19	TRBJ2-3	NA	NA	TGTGCCAGTAGTACCAGTGCTAGCACAGATACGCAGTATTTT	CASSTSASTDTQYF
TRBV5-1	TRBJ1-2	TRBD1	NA	TGCGCCAGCAGCCCTACGACCGGGACAGGGACGGATGGCTACACCTTC	CASSPTTGTGTDGYTF
TRBV19	TRBJ1-3	NA	NA	TGTGCCAGTAGTCCTTCCCCAGGGGTCAGCTCTGGAAACACCATATATTTT	CASSPSPGVSSGNTIYF
TRBV9	TRBJ2-7	NA	NA	TGTGCCAGCAGCGTAGGAACAGGCCACTCCTACGAGCAGTACTTC	CASSVGTGHSYEQYF
TRBV9	TRBJ2-3	NA	once	TGTGCCAGCAGCGTAGAGGTGGGGCGAGATACGCAGTATTTT	CASSVEVGRDTQYF
TRBV24-1	TRBJ2-2	TRBD1	NA	TGTGCCACCAGTGTAGCCGGACAGGGAAACACCGGGGAGCTGTTTTTT	CATSVAGQGNTGELFF
TRBV28	TRBJ1-5	NA	few	TGTGCCAGCAGTTTAAGGGGTCGGCGAAGCAGCCAGCCCCAGCATTTT	CASSLRGRRSSQPQHF
TRBV5-6	TRBJ1-4	NA	NA	TGTGCCAGCAGCTTGGACAGGGTGGGGGAAAAACTGTTTTTT	CASSLDRVGEKLFF